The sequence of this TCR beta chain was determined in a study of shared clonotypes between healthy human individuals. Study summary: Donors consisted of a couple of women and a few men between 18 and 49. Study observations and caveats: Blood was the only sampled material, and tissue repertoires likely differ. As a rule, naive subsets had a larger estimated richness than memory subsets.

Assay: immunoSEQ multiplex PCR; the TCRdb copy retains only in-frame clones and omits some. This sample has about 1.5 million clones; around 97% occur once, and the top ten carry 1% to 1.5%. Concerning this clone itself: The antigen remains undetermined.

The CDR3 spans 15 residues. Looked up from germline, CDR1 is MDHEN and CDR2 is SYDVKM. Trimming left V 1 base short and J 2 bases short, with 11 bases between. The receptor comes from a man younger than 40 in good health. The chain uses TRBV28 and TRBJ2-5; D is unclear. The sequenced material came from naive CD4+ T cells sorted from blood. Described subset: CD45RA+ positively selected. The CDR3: CASSLSWRPQETQYF. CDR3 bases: TGTGCCAGCAGTTTATCTTGGAGACCGCAAGAGACCCAGTACTTC. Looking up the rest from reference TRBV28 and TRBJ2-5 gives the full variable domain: DVKVTQSSRYLVKRTGEKVFLECVQDMDHENMFWYRQDPGLGLRLIYFSYDVKMKEKGDIPEGYSVSREKKERFSLILESASTNQTSMYLCASSLSWRPQETQYFGPGTRLLVL.